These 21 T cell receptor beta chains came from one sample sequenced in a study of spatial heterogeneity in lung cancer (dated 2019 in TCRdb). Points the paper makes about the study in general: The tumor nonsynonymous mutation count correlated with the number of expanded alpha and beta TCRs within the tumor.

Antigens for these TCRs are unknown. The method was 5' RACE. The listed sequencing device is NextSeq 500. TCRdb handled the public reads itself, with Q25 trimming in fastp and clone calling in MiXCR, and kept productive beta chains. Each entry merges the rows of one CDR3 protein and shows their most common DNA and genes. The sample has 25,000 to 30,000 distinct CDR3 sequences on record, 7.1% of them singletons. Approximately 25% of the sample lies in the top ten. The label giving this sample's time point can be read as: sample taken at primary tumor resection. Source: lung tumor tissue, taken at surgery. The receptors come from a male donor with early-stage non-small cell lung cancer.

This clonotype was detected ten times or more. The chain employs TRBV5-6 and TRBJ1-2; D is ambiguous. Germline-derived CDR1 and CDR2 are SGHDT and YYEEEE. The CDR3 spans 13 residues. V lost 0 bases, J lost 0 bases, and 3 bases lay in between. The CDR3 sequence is CASSLAANYGYTF. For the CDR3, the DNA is TGTGCCAGCAGCTTGGCTGCTAACTATGGCTACACCTTC.

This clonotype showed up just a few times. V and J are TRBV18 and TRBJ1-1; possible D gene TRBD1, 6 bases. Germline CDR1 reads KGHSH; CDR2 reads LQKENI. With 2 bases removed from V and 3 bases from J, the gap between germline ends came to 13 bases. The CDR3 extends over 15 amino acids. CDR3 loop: CASSPGGRGDTEAFF. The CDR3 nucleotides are TGTGCCAGCTCACCAGGAGGCAGGGGTGACACTGAAGCTTTCTTT.

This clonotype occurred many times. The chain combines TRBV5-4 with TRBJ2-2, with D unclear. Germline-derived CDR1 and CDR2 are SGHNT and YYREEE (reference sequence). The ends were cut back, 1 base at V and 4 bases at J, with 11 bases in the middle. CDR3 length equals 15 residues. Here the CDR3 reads CASSLTWEGTGELFF. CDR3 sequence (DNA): TGTGCCAGCAGCTTGACATGGGAAGGCACCGGGGAGCTGTTTTTT.

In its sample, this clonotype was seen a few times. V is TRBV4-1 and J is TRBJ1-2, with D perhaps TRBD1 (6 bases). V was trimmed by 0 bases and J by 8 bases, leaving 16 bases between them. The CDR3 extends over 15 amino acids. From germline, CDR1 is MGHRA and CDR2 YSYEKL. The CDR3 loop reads CASSQDQGTLSGYTF. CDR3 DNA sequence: TGCGCCAGCAGCCAAGATCAGGGGACCCTATCGGGCTACACCTTC.

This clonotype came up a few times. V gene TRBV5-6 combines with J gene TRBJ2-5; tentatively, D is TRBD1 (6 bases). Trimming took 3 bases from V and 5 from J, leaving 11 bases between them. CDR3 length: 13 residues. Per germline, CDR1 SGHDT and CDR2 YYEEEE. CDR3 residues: CASSSGAWETQYF. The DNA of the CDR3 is TGTGCCAGCAGCTCAGGGGCGTGGGAGACCCAGTACTTC.

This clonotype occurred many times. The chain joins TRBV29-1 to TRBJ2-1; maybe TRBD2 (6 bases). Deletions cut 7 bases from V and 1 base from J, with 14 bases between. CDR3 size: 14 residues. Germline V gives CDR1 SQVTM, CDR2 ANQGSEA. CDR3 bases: TGCAGCGGTGCCGGGAGTGCTTCCTACAATGAGCAGTTCTTC. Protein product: CSGAGSASYNEQFF.

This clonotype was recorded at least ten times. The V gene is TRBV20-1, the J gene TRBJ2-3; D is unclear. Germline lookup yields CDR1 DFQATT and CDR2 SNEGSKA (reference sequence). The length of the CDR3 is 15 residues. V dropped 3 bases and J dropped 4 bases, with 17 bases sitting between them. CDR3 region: CSARRTVGDADTQYF. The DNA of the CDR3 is TGCAGTGCTAGGCGGACCGTGGGTGACGCAGATACGCAGTATTTT.

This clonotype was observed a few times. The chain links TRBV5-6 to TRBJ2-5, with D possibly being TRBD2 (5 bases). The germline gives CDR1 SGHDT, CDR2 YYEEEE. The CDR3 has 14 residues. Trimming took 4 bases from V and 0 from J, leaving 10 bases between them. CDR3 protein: CASSPGLDQETQYF. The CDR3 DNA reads TGTGCCAGCAGCCCAGGACTCGACCAAGAGACCCAGTACTTC.

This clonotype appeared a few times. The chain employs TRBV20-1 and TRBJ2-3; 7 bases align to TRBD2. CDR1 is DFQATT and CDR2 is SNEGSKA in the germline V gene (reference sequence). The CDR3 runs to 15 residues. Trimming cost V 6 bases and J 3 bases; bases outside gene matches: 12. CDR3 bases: TGCAGTGCGCCGGAATTTGGGGGGGGTACAGATACGCAGTATTTT. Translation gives CSAPEFGGGTDTQYF.

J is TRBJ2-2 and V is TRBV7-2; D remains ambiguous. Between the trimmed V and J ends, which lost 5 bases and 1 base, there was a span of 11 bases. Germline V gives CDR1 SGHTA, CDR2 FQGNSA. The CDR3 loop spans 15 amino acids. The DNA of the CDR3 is TGTGCCAGCAGCGGACGGACGGGGAACACCGGGGAGCTGTTTTTT. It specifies CASSGRTGNTGELFF.

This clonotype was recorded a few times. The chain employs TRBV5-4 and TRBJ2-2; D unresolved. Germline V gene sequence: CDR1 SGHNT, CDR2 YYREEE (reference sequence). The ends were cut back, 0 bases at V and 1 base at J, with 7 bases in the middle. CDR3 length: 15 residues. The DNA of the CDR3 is TGTGCCAGCAGCTTGGACCCAGGGAACACCGGGGAGCTGTTTTTT. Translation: CASSLDPGNTGELFF.

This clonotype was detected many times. The CDR3 bases are TGTGCCAGCAGCACTAGACAGGGGATTATCACCGGGGAGCTGTTTTTT. Translating it yields CASSTRQGIITGELFF. The chain has TRBV7-2 and TRBJ2-2, with TRBD1 identical over 8 bases. J was trimmed by 4 bases and V by 5 bases; bases with no gene match: 9. The CDR3 has 16 residues. In germline, CDR1 is SGHTA, CDR2 FQGNSA.

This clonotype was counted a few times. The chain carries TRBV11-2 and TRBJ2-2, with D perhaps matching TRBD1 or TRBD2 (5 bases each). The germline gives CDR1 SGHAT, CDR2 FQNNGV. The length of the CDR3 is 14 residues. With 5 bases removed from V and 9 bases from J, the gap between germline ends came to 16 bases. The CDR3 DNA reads TGTGCCAGCAGCAAAGTCCCGGGACGTCGGGAGCTGTTTTTT. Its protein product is CASSKVPGRRELFF.

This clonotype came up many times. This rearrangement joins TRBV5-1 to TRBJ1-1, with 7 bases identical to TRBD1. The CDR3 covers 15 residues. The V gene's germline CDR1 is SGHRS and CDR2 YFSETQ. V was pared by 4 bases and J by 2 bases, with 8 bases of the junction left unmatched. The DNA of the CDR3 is TGCGCCAGCAGCACCAGACAGGGCCCAAACACTGAAGCTTTCTTT. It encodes CASSTRQGPNTEAFF.

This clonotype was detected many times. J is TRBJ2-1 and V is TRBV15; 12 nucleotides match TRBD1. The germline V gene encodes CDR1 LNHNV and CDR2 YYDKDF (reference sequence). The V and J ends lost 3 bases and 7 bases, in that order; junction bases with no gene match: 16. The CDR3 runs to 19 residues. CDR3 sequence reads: CATSSLGQGANGLENEQFF. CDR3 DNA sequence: TGTGCCACCAGCAGCCTGGGACAGGGGGCCAACGGACTTGAGAATGAGCAGTTCTTC.

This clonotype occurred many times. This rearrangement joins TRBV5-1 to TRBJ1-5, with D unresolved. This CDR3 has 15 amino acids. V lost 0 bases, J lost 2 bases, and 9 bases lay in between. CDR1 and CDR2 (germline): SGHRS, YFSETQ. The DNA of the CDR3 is TGCGCCAGCAGCTTGGCGGACGGGGGCAATCAGCCCCAGCATTTT. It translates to CASSLADGGNQPQHF.

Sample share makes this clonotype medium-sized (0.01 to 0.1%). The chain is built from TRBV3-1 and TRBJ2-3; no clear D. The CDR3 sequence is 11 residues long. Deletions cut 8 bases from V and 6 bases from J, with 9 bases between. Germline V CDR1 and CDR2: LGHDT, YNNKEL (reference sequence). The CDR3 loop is CASGLTDTQYF. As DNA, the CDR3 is TGTGCCAGCGGGTTGACGGATACGCAGTATTTT.

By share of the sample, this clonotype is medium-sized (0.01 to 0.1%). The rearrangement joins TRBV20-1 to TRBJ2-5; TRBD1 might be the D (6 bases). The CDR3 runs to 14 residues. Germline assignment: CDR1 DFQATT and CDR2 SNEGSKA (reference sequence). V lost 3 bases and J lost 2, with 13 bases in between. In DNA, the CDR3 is TGCAGTGCTAGCCCCAGGGGCCGTCAAGAGACCCAGTACTTC. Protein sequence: CSASPRGRQETQYF.

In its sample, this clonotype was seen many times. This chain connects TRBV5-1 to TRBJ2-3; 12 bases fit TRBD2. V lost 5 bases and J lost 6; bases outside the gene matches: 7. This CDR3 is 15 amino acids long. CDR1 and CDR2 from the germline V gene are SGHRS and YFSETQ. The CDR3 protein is CASRSTSGGPDTQYF. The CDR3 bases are TGCGCCAGCAGGTCAACTAGCGGGGGGCCGGATACGCAGTATTTT.

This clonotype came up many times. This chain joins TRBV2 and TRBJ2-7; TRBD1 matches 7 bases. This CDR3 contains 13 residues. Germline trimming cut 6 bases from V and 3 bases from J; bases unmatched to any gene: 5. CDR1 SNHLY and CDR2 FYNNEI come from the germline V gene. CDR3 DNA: TGTGCCAGCAGCCGGGGACAGATCTACGAGCAGTACTTC. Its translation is CASSRGQIYEQYF.

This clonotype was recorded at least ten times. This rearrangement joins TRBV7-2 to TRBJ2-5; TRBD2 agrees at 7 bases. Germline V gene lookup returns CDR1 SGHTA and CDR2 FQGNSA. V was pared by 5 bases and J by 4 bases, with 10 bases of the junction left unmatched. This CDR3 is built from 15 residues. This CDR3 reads CASSGRLALAETQYF. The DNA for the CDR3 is TGTGCCAGCAGCGGTCGACTAGCTTTGGCAGAGACCCAGTACTTC.